A selection of T cell receptor beta chains follows, all from one sample in a study of graft-versus-host responses after intestinal transplantation. These receptors' antigens are unknown. The table came from immunoSEQ multiplex PCR; TCRdb's copy has only in-frame clones and leaves some out. The sample includes under 150,000 clones, about 95% of them seen just once. The sample consisted of unstimulated CD8+ T cells sorted from spleen or lymph node cells, taken before intestinal transplant. The receptors were sampled from a human donor who received an intestinal transplant. CDR3s include the opening cysteine and the closing phenylalanine or tryptophan. Fields, in order: V gene, J gene, D gene, clone size, CDR3 DNA, CDR3 protein. A D gene is named only where the DNA matches it firmly. Some rows have no size entry. The others give once, few or many, or a class for an expanded clone.

>TRBV27|TRBJ1-2|TRBD1|-
TGTGCCAGCGGGATGGACAGGGGGAAGTCTTTGCCATTTAACTATGGCTACACCTTC
CASGMDRGKSLPFNYGYTF
>TRBV27|TRBJ2-7|-|-
TGTGCCAGCAGTTTAGGGGACACTTTCTACTACGAGCAGTACTTC
CASSLGDTFYYEQYF
>TRBV9|TRBJ2-7|-|-
TGTGCCAGCAGCCCAGGATGGGGGGCTCTACGATTC
CASSPGWGALRF
>TRBV6-5|TRBJ2-3|TRBD2|-
TGTGCCAGCAGTTACGGGGGGGCAGATACGCAGTATTTT
CASSYGGADTQYF
>TRBV7-3|TRBJ1-1|-|-
TGTGCCAGCAGCTTAACGAAGGCAGGGCGGATTACTGAAGCTTTCTTT
CASSLTKAGRITEAFF
>TRBV7-3|TRBJ1-1|-|-
TGTGCCAGCAGCCCCACTGGAACAGGGCTCACTGAAGCTTTCTTT
CASSPTGTGLTEAFF
>TRBV9|TRBJ2-7|-|-
TGTGCCAGCAGCCAGGGGGGAGGGCCATCCGAGCAGTACTTC
CASSQGGGPSEQYF
>TRBV7-9|TRBJ1-4|-|few
TGTGCCAGCAGCCTATTCCAGGGCGGCGAACTGTTTTTT
CASSLFQGGELFF
>TRBV4-2|TRBJ1-5|-|-
TGTGCCAGCAGCCAATCTGAGGGAATCAATCAGCCCCAGCATTTT
CASSQSEGINQPQHF
>TRBV9|TRBJ1-3|-|-
TGTGCCAGCGGACACTCTGGAAACACCATATATTTT
CASGHSGNTIYF
>TRBV9|TRBJ2-7|-|-
TGTGCCAGCAGCCCCCATCCCTACGAGCAGTACTTC
CASSPHPYEQYF
>TRBV27|TRBJ2-7|-|once
TGTGCCACCCATAGGGCGGGGGAGCAGTACTTC
CATHRAGEQYF
>TRBV6-6|TRBJ2-1|TRBD2|-
TGTGCCAGCAGTTACGCCGGGACTAGCTTTTACAATGAGCAGTTCTTC
CASSYAGTSFYNEQFF
>TRBV29-1|TRBJ1-2|-|-
TGCAGCGCAGGCGACAGTAACTATGGCTACACCTTC
CSAGDSNYGYTF
>TRBV6-6|TRBJ2-7|TRBD2|-
TGTGCCAGCAGACCTGGACTAGCGGTGCAGTACTTC
CASRPGLAVQYF
>TRBV6-5|TRBJ1-2|-|-
TGTGCCAGCAGCGTGGGGGGGAACTATGGCTACACCTTC
CASSVGGNYGYTF
>TRBV9|TRBJ1-4|TRBD1|-
TGTGCCAGCAGCGTAGGGGACAGCAATAATGAAAAACTGTTTTTT
CASSVGDSNNEKLFF
>TRBV18|TRBJ1-2|-|-
TGTGCCAGCTCACCACCGACAGCGAACTATGGCTACACCTTC
CASSPPTANYGYTF
>TRBV7-9|TRBJ2-1|-|-
TGTGCCAGCAGCGCGGACTACTACAATGAGCAGTTCTTC
CASSADYYNEQFF
>TRBV5-1|TRBJ2-7|-|-
TGCGCCAGCAGCTTGGATGACAGGCAGTACGAGCAGTACTTC
CASSLDDRQYEQYF
>TRBV30|TRBJ2-6|-|-
TGTGCCTGGAGTGATGGATCTGGGGCCAACGTCCTGACTTTC
CAWSDGSGANVLTF
>TRBV18|TRBJ2-6|-|once
TGTGCCAGCTCACCTACAGGTGCCTCTGGGGCCAACGTCCTGACTTTC
CASSPTGASGANVLTF
>TRBV19|TRBJ2-5|-|-
TGTGCCAGTAGTCCCCGACAGAAAGAGACCCAGTACTTC
CASSPRQKETQYF
>TRBV30|TRBJ2-2|-|-
TGTGCCTGGAGTGTACAGTCTACTAGACACACCGGGGAGCTGTTTTTT
CAWSVQSTRHTGELFF
>TRBV7-6|TRBJ2-1|TRBD2|-
TGTGCCAGCACCCGAGGACTAGCGGGACAACCACTGAACAATGAGCAGTTCTTC
CASTRGLAGQPLNNEQFF
>TRBV6-1|TRBJ2-6|-|once
TGTGCCAGCAGTGAATTAAGGGGCTCTGGGGCCAACGTCCTGACTTTC
CASSELRGSGANVLTF